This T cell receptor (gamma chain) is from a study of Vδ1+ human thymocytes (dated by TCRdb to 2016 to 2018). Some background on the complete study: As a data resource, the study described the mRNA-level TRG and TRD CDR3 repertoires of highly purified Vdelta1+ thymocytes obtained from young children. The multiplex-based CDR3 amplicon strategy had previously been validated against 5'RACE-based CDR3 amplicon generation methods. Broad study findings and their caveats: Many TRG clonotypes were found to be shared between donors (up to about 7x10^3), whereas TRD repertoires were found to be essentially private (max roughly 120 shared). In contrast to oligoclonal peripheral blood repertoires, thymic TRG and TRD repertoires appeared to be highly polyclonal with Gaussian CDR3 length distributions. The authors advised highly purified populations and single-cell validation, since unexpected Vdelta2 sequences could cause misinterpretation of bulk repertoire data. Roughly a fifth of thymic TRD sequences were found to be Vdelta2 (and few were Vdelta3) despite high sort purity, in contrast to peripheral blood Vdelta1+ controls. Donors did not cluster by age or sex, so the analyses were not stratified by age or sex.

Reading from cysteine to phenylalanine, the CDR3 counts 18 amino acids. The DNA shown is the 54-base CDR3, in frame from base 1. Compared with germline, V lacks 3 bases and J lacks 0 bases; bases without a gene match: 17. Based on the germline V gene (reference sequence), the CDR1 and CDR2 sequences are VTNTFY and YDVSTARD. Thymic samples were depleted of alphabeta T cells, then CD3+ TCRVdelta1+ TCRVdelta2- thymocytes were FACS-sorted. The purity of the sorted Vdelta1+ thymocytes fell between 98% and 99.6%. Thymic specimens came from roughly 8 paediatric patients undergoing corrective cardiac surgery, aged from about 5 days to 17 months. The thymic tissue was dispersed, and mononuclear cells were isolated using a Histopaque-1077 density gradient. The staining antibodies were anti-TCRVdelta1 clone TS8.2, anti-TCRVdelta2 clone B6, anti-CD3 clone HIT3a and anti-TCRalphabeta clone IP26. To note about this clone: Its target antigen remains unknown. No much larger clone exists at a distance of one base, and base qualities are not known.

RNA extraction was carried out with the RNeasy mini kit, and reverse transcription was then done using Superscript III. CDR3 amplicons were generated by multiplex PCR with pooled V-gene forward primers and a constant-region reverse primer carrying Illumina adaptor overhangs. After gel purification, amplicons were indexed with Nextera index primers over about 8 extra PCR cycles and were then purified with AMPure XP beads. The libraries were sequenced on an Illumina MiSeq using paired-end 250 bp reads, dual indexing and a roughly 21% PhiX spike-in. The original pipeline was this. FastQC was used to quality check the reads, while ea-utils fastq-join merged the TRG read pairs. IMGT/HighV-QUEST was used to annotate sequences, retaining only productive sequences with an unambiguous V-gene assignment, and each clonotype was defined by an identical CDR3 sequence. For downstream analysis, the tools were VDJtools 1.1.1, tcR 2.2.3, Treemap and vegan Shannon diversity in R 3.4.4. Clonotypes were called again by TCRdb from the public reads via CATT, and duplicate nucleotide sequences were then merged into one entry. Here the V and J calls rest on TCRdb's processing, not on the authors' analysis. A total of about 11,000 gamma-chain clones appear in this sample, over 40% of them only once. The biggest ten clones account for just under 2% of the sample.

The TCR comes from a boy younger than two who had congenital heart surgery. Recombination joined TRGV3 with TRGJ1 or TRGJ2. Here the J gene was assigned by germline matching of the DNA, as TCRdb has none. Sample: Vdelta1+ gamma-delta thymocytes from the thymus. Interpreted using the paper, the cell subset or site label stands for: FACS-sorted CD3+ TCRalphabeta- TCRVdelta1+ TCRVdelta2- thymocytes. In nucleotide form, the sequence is TGTGCCACCTGGGACGGAAACCCGAACGGGGAGAATTATTATAAGAAACTCTTT. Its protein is CATWDGNPNGENYYKKLF.